This TCR beta chain was found in a study of shared clonotypes between healthy human individuals. V was clipped by 3 bases and J by 5 bases, with 22 bases between them. This CDR3 is built from 17 residues. CDR1 and CDR2 (germline): SEHNR, FQNEAQ (reference sequence). The assay was immunoSEQ multiplex PCR, and TCRdb's table has in-frame clones only and misses some. The sample contains some 450,000 clones, roughly three quarters of which appear only once. The origin of this receptor is a woman in her 40s in good health. Some clones in this sample may be carry-over from other donors' samples. This sequence joins TRBV7-9 and TRBJ2-5; weak D call: TRBD2 (6 bases). The sequencing input was PBMCs. CDR3 sequence reads: CASSFQNMGRERETQYF. CDR3 in DNA: TGTGCCAGCAGCTTCCAAAACATGGGACGGGAGAGGGAGACCCAGTACTTC.